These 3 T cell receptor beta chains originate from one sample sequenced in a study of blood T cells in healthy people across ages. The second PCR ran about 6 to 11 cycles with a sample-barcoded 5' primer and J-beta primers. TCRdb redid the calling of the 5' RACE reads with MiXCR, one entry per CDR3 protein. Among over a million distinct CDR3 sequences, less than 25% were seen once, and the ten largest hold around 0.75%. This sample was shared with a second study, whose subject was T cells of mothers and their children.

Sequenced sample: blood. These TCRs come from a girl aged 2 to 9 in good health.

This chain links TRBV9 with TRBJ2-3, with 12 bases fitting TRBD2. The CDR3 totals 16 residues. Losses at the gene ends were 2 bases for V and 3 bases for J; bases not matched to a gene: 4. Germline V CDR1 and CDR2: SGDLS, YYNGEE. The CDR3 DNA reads TGTGCCAGCAGCGTCATCCTAGCGGGAGGGACAGATACGCAGTATTTT. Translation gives CASSVILAGGTDTQYF.

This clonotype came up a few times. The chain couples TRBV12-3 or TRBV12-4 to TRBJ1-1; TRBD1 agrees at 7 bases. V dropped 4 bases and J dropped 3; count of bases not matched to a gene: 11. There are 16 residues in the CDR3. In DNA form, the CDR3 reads TGTGCCAGCAGTTCCAACCGACAGGGTGGGGACACTGAAGCTTTCTTT. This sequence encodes CASSSNRQGGDTEAFF.

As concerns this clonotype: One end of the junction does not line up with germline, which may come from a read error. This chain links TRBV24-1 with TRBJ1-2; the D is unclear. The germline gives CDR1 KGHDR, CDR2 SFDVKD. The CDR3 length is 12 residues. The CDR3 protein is CATRDYLGGYTF. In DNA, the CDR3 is TGTGCCACCAGGGATTATCTGGGAGGCTACACCTTC.